This T cell receptor beta chain is from a study of siplizumab effects on memory and regulatory T cells. Generated by immunoSEQ multiplex PCR, the TCRdb table keeps only in-frame clones and is missing some. The sample consists of about 100,000 clones, around 92% of them appearing once. The source of this sequence is a human donor in good health. Sequenced sample: Tregs sorted from blood.

CDR3: CASSLDHEQYF. CDR3 nucleotide sequence: TGTGCCAGCAGCTTAGACCACGAGCAGTACTTC. V and J are TRBV11-2 and TRBJ2-7; D uncertain. The CDR3 covers 11 residues. The V end lost 0 bases, the J end lost 5 bases, and 2 bases lay between the germline ends. Looked up from germline, CDR1 is SGHAT and CDR2 is FQNNGV.